This T cell receptor beta chain comes out of a study of T cell repertoires in cytomegalovirus infection. V was pared by 9 bases and J by 7 bases, with 9 bases between. Germline-derived CDR1 and CDR2 are ENHRY and SYGVKD. The CDR3 length is 11 residues. Via MiXCR, TCRdb re-called the reads, giving one row per CDR3 protein. The repertoire has around 900,000 distinct CDR3 sequences, less than 35% of them found once; the top ten carry more than 13%. Only a few counts were recorded for this clonotype. Its antigen is undetermined. This TCR was sampled from a human donor in good health (CMV status not recorded). Some clones in this sample may be carry-over from other donors' samples. The sample was cultured CD8+ T cells from PBMCs, taken from culture after CMV antigen stimulation. J is TRBJ1-4 and V is TRBV10-3; weak D call: TRBD1 (5 bases). CDR3 bases: TGTGCCATTGGGGCGAGTGAAAAACTGTTTTTT. The encoded protein is CAIGASEKLFF.